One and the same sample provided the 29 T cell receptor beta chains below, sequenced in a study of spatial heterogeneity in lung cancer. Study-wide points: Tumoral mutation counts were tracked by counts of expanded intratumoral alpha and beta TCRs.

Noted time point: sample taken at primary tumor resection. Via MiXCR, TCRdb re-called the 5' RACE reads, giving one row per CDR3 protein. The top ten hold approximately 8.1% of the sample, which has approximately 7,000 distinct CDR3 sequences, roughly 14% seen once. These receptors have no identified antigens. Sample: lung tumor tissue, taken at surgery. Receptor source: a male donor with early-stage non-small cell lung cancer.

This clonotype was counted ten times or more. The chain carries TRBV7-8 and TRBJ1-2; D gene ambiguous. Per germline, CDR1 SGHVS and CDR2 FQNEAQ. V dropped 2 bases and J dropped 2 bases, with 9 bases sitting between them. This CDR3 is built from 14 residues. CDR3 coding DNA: TGTGCCAGCAGCTTAACACAGAGAAACTATGGCTACACCTTC. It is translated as CASSLTQRNYGYTF.

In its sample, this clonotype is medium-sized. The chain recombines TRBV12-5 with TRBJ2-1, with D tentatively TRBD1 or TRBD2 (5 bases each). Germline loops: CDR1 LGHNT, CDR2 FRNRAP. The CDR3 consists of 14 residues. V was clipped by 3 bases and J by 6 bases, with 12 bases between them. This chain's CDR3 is CASGFGTPPNEQFF. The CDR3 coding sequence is TGTGCTAGTGGTTTTGGGACCCCCCCCAATGAGCAGTTCTTC.

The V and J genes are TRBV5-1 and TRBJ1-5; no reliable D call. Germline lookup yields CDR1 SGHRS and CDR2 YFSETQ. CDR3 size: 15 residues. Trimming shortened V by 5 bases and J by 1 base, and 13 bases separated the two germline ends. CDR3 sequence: CASSRTGSSNQPQHF. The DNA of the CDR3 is TGCGCCAGCAGTCGAACGGGGTCCAGCAATCAGCCCCAGCATTTT.

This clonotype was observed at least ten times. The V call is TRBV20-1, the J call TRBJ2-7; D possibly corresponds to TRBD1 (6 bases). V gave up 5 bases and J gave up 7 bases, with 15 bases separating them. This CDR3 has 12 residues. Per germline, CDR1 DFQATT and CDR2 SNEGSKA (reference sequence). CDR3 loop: CSAWIRGGEQYF. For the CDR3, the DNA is TGCAGTGCTTGGATCAGGGGTGGAGAGCAGTACTTC.

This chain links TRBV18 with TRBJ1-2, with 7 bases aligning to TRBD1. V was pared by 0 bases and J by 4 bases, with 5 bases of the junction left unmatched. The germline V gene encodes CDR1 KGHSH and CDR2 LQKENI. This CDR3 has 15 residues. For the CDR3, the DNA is TGTGCCAGCTCACCACCTGGGGACAGCCTCTATGGCTACACCTTC. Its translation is CASSPPGDSLYGYTF.

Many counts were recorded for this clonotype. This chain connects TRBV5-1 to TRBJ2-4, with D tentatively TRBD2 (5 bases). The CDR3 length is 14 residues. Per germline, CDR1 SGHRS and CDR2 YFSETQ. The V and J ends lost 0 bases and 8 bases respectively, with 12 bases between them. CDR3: CASSLARGSDIQYF. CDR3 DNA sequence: TGCGCCAGCAGCTTGGCCCGGGGTTCGGACATTCAGTACTTC.

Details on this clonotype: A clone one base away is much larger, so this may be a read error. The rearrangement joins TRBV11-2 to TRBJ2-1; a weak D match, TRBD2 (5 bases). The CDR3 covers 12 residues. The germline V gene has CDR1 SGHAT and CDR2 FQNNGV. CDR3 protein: CVSSGNYNEQFF. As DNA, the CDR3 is TGTGTCAGCAGCGGTAATTACAATGAGCAGTTCTTC.

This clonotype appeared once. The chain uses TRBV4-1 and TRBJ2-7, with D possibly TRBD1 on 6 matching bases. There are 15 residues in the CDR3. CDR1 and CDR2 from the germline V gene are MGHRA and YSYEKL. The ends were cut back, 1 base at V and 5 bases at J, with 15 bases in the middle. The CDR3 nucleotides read TGCGCCAGCAGCCAAGTAAACAGGGTTTTTGACGAGCAGTACTTC. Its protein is CASSQVNRVFDEQYF.

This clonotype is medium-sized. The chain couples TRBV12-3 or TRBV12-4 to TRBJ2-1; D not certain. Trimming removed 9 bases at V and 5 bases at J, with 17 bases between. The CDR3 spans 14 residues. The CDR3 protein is CASWGRKGDNEQFF. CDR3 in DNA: TGTGCCAGTTGGGGTAGGAAAGGAGACAATGAGCAGTTCTTC.

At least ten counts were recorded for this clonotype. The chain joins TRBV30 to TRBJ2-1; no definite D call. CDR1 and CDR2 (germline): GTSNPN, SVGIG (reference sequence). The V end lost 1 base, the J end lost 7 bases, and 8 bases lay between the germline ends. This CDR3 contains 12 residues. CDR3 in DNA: TGTGCCTGGAGTGAGGGCCGGAATGAGCAGTTCTTC. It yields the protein CAWSEGRNEQFF.

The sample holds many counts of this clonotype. As DNA, the CDR3 is TGTGCCAGCAGCCCCCCGGGGGCAGTCGGGAACACCGGGGAGCTGTTTTTT. Its translation is CASSPPGAVGNTGELFF. The chain has TRBV14 and TRBJ2-2, with D perhaps being TRBD1 or TRBD2 (6 bases each). From germline, CDR1 is SGHDN and CDR2 FVKESK. The germline V and J ends were trimmed by 4 bases and 1 base, with 16 bases remaining between them. The CDR3 has 17 amino acids.

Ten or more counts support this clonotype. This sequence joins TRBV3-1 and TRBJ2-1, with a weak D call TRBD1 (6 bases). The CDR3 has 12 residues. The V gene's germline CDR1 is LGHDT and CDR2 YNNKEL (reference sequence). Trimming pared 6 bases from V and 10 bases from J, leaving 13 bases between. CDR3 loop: CASSIHTGEQFF. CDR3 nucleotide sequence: TGTGCCAGCAGTATTCATACAGGGGAGCAGTTCTTC.

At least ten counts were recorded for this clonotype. DNA of the CDR3: TGTGCCAGCAGACATGAGGGACTCAGGGAGCAGTACTTC. Translating gives CASRHEGLREQYF. V is TRBV3-1 and J is TRBJ2-7, with D possibly being TRBD2 (6 bases). The germline V gene has CDR1 LGHDT and CDR2 YNNKEL (reference sequence). The germline V and J ends were trimmed by 6 bases and 7 bases, with 16 bases remaining between them. This CDR3 has 13 amino acids.

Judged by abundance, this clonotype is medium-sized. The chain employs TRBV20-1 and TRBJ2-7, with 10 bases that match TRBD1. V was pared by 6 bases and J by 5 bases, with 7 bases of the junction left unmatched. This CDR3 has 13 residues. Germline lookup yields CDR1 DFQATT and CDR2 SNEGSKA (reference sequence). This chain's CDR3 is CSARPGTGDEQYF. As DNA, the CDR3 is TGCAGTGCGCGTCCCGGGACAGGGGACGAGCAGTACTTC.

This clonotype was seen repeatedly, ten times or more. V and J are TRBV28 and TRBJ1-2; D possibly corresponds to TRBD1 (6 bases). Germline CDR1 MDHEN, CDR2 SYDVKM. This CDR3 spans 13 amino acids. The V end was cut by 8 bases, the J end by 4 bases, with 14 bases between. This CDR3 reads CASALGTSYGYTF. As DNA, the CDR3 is TGTGCCAGCGCCCTCGGGACATCCTATGGCTACACCTTC.

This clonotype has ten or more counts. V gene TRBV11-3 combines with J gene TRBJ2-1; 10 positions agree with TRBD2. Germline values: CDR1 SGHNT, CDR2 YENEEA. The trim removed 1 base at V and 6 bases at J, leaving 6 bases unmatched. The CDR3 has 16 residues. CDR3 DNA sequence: TGTGCCAGCAGCTTAGGCACTAGCGGGGTATTCAATGAGCAGTTCTTC. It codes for CASSLGTSGVFNEQFF.

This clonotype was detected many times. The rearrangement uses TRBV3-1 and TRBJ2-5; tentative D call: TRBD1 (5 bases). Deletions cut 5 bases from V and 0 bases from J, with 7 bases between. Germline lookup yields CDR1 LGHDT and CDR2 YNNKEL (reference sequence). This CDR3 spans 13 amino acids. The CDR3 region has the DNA TGTGCCAGCAGCGACAGTGACCAAGAGACCCAGTACTTC. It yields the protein CASSDSDQETQYF.

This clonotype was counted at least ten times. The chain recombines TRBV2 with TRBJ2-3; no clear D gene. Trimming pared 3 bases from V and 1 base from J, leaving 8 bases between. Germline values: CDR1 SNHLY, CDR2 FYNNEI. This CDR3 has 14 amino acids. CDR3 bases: TGTGCCAGCAGTGACAGCCACGGCACAGATACGCAGTATTTT. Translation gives CASSDSHGTDTQYF.

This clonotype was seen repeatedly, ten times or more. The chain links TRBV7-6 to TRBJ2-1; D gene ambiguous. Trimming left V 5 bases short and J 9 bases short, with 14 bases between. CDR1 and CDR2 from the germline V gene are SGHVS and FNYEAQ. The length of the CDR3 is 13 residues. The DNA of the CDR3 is TGTGCCAGCAGCCCCGTACATGGGGTTGAGCAGTTCTTC. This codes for CASSPVHGVEQFF.

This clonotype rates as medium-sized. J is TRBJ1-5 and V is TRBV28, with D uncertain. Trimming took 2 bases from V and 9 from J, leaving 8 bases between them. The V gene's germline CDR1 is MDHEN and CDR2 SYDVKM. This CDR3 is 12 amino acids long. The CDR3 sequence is CASSLPRGPQHF. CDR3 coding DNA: TGTGCCAGCAGTTTACCTCGAGGGCCCCAGCATTTT.

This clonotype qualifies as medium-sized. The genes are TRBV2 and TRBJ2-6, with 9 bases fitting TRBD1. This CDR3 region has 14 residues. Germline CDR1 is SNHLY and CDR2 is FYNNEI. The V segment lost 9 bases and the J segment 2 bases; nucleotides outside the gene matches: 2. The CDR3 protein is CARQGAAGANVLTF. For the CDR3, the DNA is TGTGCCAGACAGGGGGCGGCTGGGGCCAACGTCCTGACTTTC.

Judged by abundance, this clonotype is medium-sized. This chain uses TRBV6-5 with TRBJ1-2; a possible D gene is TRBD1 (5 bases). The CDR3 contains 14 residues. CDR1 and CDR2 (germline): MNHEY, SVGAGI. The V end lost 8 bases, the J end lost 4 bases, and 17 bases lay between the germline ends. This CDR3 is CASFTGGGTYGYTF. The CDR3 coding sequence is TGTGCCAGCTTCACCGGGGGGGGGACCTATGGCTACACCTTC.

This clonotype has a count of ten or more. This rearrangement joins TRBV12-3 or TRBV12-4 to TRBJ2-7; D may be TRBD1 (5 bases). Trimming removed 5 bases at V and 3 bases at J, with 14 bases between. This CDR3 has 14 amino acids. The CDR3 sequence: CASSIVGVLYEQYF. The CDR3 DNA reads TGTGCCAGCAGTATTGTAGGGGTCCTCTACGAGCAGTACTTC.

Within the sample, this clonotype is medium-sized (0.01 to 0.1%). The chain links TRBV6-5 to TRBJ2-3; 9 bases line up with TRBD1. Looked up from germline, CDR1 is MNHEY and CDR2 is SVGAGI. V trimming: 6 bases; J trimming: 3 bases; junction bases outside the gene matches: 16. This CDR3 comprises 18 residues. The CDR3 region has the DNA TGTGCCAGCAGCTCCGGGACAGGGATGATCCGGGGGACAGATACGCAGTATTTT. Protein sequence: CASSSGTGMIRGTDTQYF.

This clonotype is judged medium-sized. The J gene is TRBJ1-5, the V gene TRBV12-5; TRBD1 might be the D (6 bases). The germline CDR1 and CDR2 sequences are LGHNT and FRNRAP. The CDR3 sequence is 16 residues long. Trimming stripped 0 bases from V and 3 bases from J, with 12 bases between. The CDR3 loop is CASGLVQGPHNQPQHF. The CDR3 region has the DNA TGTGCTAGTGGTTTGGTACAGGGCCCTCACAATCAGCCCCAGCATTTT.

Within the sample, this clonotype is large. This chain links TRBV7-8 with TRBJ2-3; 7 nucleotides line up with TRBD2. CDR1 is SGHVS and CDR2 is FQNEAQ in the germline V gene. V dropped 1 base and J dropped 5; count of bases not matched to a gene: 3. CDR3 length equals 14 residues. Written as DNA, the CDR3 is TGTGCCAGCAGCTTAGTAGGGGAGGGAGATACGCAGTATTTT. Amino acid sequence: CASSLVGEGDTQYF.

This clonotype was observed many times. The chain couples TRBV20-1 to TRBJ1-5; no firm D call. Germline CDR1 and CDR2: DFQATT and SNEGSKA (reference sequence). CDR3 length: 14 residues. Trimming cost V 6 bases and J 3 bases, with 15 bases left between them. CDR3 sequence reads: CSATSTRPNQPQHF. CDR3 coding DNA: TGCAGTGCAACTTCGACCCGCCCCAATCAGCCCCAGCATTTT.

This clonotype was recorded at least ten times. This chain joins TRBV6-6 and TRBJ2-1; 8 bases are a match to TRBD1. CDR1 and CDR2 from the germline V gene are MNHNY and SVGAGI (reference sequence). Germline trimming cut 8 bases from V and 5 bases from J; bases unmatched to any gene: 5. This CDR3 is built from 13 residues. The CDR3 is CASEGQDHNEQFF. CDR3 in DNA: TGTGCCAGCGAGGGACAGGACCACAATGAGCAGTTCTTC.

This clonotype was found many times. The CDR3 coding sequence is TGCGCCAGCTCATTAGGCGTAATGAACACTGAAGCTTTCTTT. Translated: CASSLGVMNTEAFF. The V gene is TRBV5-1, the J gene TRBJ1-1, with D uncertain. The V end lost 7 bases, the J end lost 0 bases, and 13 bases lay between the germline ends. CDR1 and CDR2 (germline): SGHRS, YFSETQ. This CDR3 contains 14 residues.